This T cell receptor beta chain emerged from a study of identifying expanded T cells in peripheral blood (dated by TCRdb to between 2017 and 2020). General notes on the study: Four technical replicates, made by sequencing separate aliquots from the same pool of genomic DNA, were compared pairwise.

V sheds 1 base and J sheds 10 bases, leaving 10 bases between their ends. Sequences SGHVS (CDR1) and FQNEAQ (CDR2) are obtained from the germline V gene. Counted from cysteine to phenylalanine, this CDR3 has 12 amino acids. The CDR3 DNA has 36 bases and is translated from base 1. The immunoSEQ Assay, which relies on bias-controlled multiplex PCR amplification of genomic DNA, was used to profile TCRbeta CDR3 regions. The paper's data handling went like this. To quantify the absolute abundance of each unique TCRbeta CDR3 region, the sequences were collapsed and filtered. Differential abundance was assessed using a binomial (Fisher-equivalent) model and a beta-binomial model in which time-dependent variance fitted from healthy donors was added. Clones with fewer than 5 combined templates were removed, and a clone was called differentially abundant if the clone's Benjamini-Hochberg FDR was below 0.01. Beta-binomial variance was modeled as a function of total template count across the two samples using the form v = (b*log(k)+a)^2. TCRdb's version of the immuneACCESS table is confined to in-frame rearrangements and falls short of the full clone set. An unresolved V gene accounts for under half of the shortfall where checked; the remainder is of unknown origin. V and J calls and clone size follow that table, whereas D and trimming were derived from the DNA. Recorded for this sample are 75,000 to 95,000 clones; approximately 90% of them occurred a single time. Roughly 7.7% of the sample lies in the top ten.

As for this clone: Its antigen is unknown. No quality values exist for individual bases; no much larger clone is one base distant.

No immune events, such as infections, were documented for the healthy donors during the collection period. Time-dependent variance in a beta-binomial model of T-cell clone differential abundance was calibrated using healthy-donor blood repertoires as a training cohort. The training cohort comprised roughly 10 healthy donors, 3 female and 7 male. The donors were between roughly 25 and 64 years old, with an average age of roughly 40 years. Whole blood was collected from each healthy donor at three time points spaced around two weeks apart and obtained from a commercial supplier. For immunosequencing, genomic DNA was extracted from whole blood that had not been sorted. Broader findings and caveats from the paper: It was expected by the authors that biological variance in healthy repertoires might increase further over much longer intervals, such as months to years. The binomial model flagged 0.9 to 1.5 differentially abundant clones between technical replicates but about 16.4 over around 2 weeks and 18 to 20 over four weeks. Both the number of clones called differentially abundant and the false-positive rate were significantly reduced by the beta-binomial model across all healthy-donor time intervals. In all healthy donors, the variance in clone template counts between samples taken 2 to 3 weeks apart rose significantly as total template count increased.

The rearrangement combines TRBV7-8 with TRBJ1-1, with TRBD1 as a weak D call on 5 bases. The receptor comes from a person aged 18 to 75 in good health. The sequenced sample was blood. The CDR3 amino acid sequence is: CASSLGLGRAFF. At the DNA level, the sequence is TGTGCCAGCAGCTTAGGTTTGGGGCGAGCTTTCTTT.